Following are 31 T cell receptor beta chains from one sample sequenced in a study of response to subunit inactivated influenza vaccine. TCRdb passed the RT-PCR reads through MiXCR, listing each CDR3 protein once. The table shows about half a million distinct CDR3 sequences, with 25% occurring only once. The sequencing here drew on CD4+ T cells sorted from PBMCs, taken more than 4 days after vaccination. The receptors stem from a man aged 45 to 65 who received an inactivated influenza vaccine.

This clonotype was observed a few times. This sequence joins TRBV4-2 and TRBJ2-1, with D perhaps matching TRBD1 or TRBD2 (5 bases each). Germline V lookup: CDR1 LGHNA, CDR2 YNFKEQ. The CDR3 has 17 residues. V gave up 1 base and J gave up 0 bases, with 13 bases separating them. The CDR3 region has the DNA TGTGCCAGCAGCCAAGTCGACGGGGCCGGCTCCTACAATGAGCAGTTCTTC. Protein product: CASSQVDGAGSYNEQFF.

This sequence joins TRBV20-1 and TRBJ2-2; perhaps D is TRBD1 or TRBD2 (5 bases each). The length of the CDR3 is 12 residues. V shed 5 bases and J shed 7 bases, with 11 bases lying between them. Germline lookup yields CDR1 DFQATT and CDR2 SNEGSKA (reference sequence). CDR3 DNA: TGCAGTGCTCCGCTGGGGGTCGGGGAGCTGTTTTTT. Translating gives CSAPLGVGELFF.

The CDR3 loop is CASSEVDRGESPLHF. DNA for the CDR3: TGTGCCAGCAGTGAAGTCGACAGGGGGGAATCACCCCTCCACTTT. The genes are TRBV6-1 and TRBJ1-6; 9 nucleotides align to TRBD1. The CDR3 is made up of 15 amino acids. Unmatched junction bases numbered 5, after V lost 1 base and J lost 10 bases. Germline V CDR1 and CDR2: MNHNS, SASEGT.

The genes are TRBV20-1 and TRBJ2-7; D possibly corresponds to TRBD1 (5 bases). CDR1 and CDR2 (germline): DFQATT, SNEGSKA (reference sequence). The CDR3 consists of 15 residues. V was pared by 4 bases and J by 2 bases, with 18 bases between. CDR3 sequence reads: CSAIPRGRVTYEQYF. The CDR3 DNA reads TGCAGTGCTATCCCTAGAGGCAGGGTAACCTACGAGCAGTACTTC.

CDR3 amino acids: CASSQTVRDYEQYF. Here the CDR3 DNA reads TGCGCCAGCAGCCAAACCGTCAGGGACTACGAGCAGTACTTC. This chain links TRBV4-3 with TRBJ2-7, with D perhaps TRBD1 (5 bases). The CDR3 length is 14 residues. V was cut by 2 bases and J by 3 bases, with 11 bases left in between. CDR1 LGHNA and CDR2 YSLEER come from the germline V gene.

In its sample, this clonotype was seen many times. This chain links TRBV18 with TRBJ2-1, with 8 bases matching TRBD2. Germline V gene sequence: CDR1 KGHSH, CDR2 LQKENI. The CDR3 is 13 residues long. After removal of 8 bases from V and 6 bases from J, the junction contained 6 bases not matched to a gene. CDR3 sequence (DNA): TGTGCCAGCAGCCCGGGAGGGGCCAATGAGCAGTTCTTC. This gives the protein CASSPGGANEQFF.

The chain carries TRBV3-1 and TRBJ2-7; the match to TRBD2 covers 8 bases. Germline V gene sequence: CDR1 LGHDT, CDR2 YNNKEL (reference sequence). V shed 1 base and J 7 bases; nucleotides not matched to a gene: 9. The CDR3 runs 15 residues. For the CDR3, the DNA is TGTGCCAGCAGCCAAGGGGAGGGGACTAGTAATGAGCAGTACTTC. It encodes CASSQGEGTSNEQYF.

This clonotype was counted a few times. This chain joins TRBV20-1 and TRBJ1-1; 10 positions match TRBD1. The CDR3 is 13 residues long. Germline V gives CDR1 DFQATT, CDR2 SNEGSKA (reference sequence). Germline trimming cut 6 bases from V and 4 bases from J; bases unmatched to any gene: 5. CDR3 protein: CSAEDRGFTEAFF. CDR3 in DNA: TGCAGTGCGGAGGACAGGGGGTTCACTGAAGCTTTCTTT.

This clonotype was counted only a few times. The chain employs TRBV20-1 and TRBJ2-5; D is possibly TRBD2 (7 bases). The CDR3 has 15 amino acids. V gave up 2 bases and J gave up 2 bases, with 15 bases separating them. Germline V gene sequence: CDR1 DFQATT, CDR2 SNEGSKA (reference sequence). The CDR3 sequence: CSARNSRGGQETQYF. The CDR3, as DNA: TGCAGTGCTAGAAATTCTAGGGGGGGGCAAGAGACCCAGTACTTC.

This clonotype was seen a few times. V and J are TRBV10-3 and TRBJ1-2; possible D gene TRBD1, 6 bases. This CDR3 has 14 amino acids. V was trimmed by 3 bases and J by 8 bases, leaving 16 bases between them. Germline values: CDR1 ENHRY, CDR2 SYGVKD. The CDR3: CAISEASGAVGYTF. The DNA of the CDR3 is TGTGCCATCAGTGAAGCTTCAGGGGCGGTCGGCTACACCTTC.

This clonotype was picked up a small number of times. The chain links TRBV10-3 to TRBJ2-7, with D perhaps matching TRBD1 (5 bases). This CDR3 spans 13 amino acids. CDR1 is ENHRY and CDR2 is SYGVKD in the germline V gene. Trimming pared 6 bases from V and 3 bases from J, leaving 12 bases between. CDR3 nucleotides: TGTGCCATCAGCCCCCAGGGTAGCTACGAGCAGTACTTC. Amino acids: CAISPQGSYEQYF.

A few counts support this clonotype. The chain is built from TRBV12-3 or TRBV12-4 and TRBJ2-7; D is unclear. The germline V and J ends were trimmed by 4 bases and 2 bases, with 12 bases remaining between them. The length of the CDR3 is 14 residues. CDR3 DNA: TGTGCCAGCAGTTCTCGGACGGTCACCTACGAGCAGTACTTC. Residues: CASSSRTVTYEQYF.

This clonotype was counted only a few times. The V and J genes are TRBV7-2 and TRBJ2-5; tentative D call: TRBD2 (6 bases). V was clipped by 1 base and J by 1 base, with 7 bases between them. Looked up from germline, CDR1 is SGHTA and CDR2 is FQGNSA. The CDR3 extends over 14 amino acids. The CDR3 bases are TGTGCCAGCAGCTTAGTTAGCGGCCAAGAGACCCAGTACTTC. It is translated as CASSLVSGQETQYF.

The chain recombines TRBV15 with TRBJ2-5; the D gene could be TRBD1 or TRBD2 (7 bases each). CDR1 and CDR2 (germline): LNHNV, YYDKDF (reference sequence). V shed 7 bases and J shed 4 bases, with 16 bases lying between them. CDR3 size: 14 residues. The CDR3 DNA reads as TGTGCCACCAACCAAGGGGGCGGGGGAGAGACCCAGTACTTC. This translates into CATNQGGGGETQYF.

The chain carries TRBV29-1 and TRBJ1-1; maybe TRBD1 (5 bases). The CDR3 runs to 15 residues. Trimming shortened V by 2 bases and J by 0 bases, and 13 bases separated the two germline ends. In germline, CDR1 is SQVTM, CDR2 ANQGSEA. The CDR3 DNA follows: TGCAGCGTTGAACAACGACAGCTCATGAACACTGAAGCTTTCTTT. Translation gives CSVEQRQLMNTEAFF.

The chain has TRBV7-6 and TRBJ2-5, with a tentative D call TRBD2 (5 bases). The ends were cut back, 3 bases at V and 4 bases at J, with 9 bases in the middle. The CDR3 covers 13 residues. Germline V gives CDR1 SGHVS, CDR2 FNYEAQ. Here the CDR3 reads CASSFTRTETQYF. As DNA, the CDR3 is TGTGCCAGCAGCTTCACTAGAACAGAGACCCAGTACTTC.

A few counts support this clonotype. The genes are TRBV3-1 and TRBJ2-7; the D is unclear. Germline V gene lookup returns CDR1 LGHDT and CDR2 YNNKEL (reference sequence). Trimming removed 0 bases from V and 5 bases from J, with 2 bases in between. There are 11 residues in the CDR3. CDR3 sequence (DNA): TGTGCCAGCAGCCAAGAACACGAGCAGTACTTC. Amino acid sequence: CASSQEHEQYF.

This clonotype was observed a handful of times. The genes are TRBV10-3 and TRBJ2-3; D perhaps matches TRBD2 (6 bases). There are 13 residues in the CDR3. Trimming took 6 bases from V and 5 from J, leaving 12 bases between them. Germline V lookup: CDR1 ENHRY, CDR2 SYGVKD. In DNA form, the CDR3 reads TGTGCCATCAGACCGGGACTCCGAGATACGCAGTATTTT. As protein: CAIRPGLRDTQYF.

The rearrangement joins TRBV4-2 to TRBJ2-7; weak D call: TRBD1 (5 bases). Trimming removed 0 bases from V and 3 bases from J, with 6 bases in between. This CDR3 has 13 amino acids. Germline V gene data show CDR1 as LGHNA and CDR2 as YNFKEQ. CDR3 region: CASSQDQGYEQYF. As DNA, the CDR3 is TGTGCCAGCAGCCAAGACCAGGGCTACGAGCAGTACTTC.

This clonotype has only a few counts. V and J are TRBV5-1 and TRBJ1-2; TRBD1 matches at 7 bases. V shed 5 bases, J shed 1 base, and the junction held 8 bases outside the gene matches. The CDR3 sequence is 15 residues long. Germline assignment: CDR1 SGHRS and CDR2 YFSETQ. CDR3 protein: CASRQGTASNYGYTF. The DNA of the CDR3 is TGCGCCAGCAGGCAGGGGACAGCAAGTAACTATGGCTACACCTTC.

V gene TRBV10-1 combines with J gene TRBJ2-5; unclear D gene. The CDR3 is 13 residues long. Between the trimmed V and J ends, which lost 2 bases and 4 bases, there was a span of 8 bases. The germline V gene encodes CDR1 WNHNN and CDR2 SYGVQD (reference sequence). DNA of the CDR3: TGCGCCAGCAGTGAGGGGTGGGGAGAGACCCAGTACTTC. This encodes CASSEGWGETQYF.

CDR3 sequence reads: CASSQVYPGNTGELFF. The CDR3 nucleotides are TGCGCCAGCAGCCAAGTATATCCAGGGAACACCGGGGAGCTGTTTTTT. The J gene is TRBJ2-2, the V gene TRBV4-1; D gene unclear. V gave up 1 base and J gave up 1 base, with 10 bases separating them. Per germline, CDR1 MGHRA and CDR2 YSYEKL. CDR3 size: 16 residues.

The chain carries TRBV5-1 and TRBJ2-1; weak D call: TRBD2 (6 bases). This CDR3 is built from 17 residues. The ends were cut back, 4 bases at V and 6 bases at J, with 23 bases in the middle. The germline CDR1 and CDR2 sequences are SGHRS and YFSETQ. In DNA, the CDR3 is TGCGCCAGCAGCCATATTAAGACAGACTTCGGGGGCAATGAGCAGTTCTTC. Amino acid sequence: CASSHIKTDFGGNEQFF. The whole variable domain, remainder taken from reference TRBV5-1 and TRBJ2-1, is KAGVTQTPRYLIKTRGQQVTLSCSPISGHRSVSWYQQTPGQGLQFLFEYFSETQRNKGNFPGRFSGRQFSNSRSEMNVSTLELGDSALYLCASSHIKTDFGGNEQFFGPGTRLTVL.

V gene TRBV7-9 combines with J gene TRBJ2-1, with D unclear. The CDR3 is 13 amino acids. CDR1 and CDR2 (germline): SEHNR, FQNEAQ (reference sequence). The germline V and J ends were trimmed by 3 bases and 5 bases, with 8 bases remaining between them. CDR3 nucleotide sequence: TGTGCCAGCAGCTTTAGTATGCACAATGAGCAGTTCTTC. This codes for CASSFSMHNEQFF.

This clonotype was picked up a small number of times. The J gene is TRBJ1-3, the V gene TRBV12-3 or TRBV12-4; D is ambiguous. V was trimmed by 10 bases and J by 0 bases, leaving 7 bases between them. The CDR3 runs to 12 residues. The CDR3 reads CATRGSGNTIYF. CDR3 coding DNA: TGTGCCACCCGGGGCTCTGGAAACACCATATATTTT.

This clonotype was observed at least ten times. The rearrangement links TRBV7-2 to TRBJ2-5; 7 bases agree with TRBD1. J lost 2 bases, V lost 4 bases, and 1 base had no gene match. The CDR3 is made up of 13 amino acids. Looked up from germline, CDR1 is SGHTA and CDR2 is FQGNSA. The CDR3 sequence is CASSWDRQETQYF. In DNA, the CDR3 is TGTGCCAGCAGCTGGGACAGACAAGAGACCCAGTACTTC.

The CDR3 DNA is TGCGCCAGCAGCTGGGAGCAAGGGGCCACCGGGGAGCTGTTTTTT. This sequence encodes CASSWEQGATGELFF. This chain joins TRBV5-1 and TRBJ2-2; D possibly matches TRBD1 or TRBD2 (5 bases each). Germline assignment: CDR1 SGHRS and CDR2 YFSETQ. V gave up 3 bases and J gave up 4 bases, with 13 bases separating them. The CDR3 has 15 amino acids. The whole variable domain, filled in from reference TRBV5-1 and TRBJ2-2, reads KAGVTQTPRYLIKTRGQQVTLSCSPISGHRSVSWYQQTPGQGLQFLFEYFSETQRNKGNFPGRFSGRQFSNSRSEMNVSTLELGDSALYLCASSWEQGATGELFFGEGSRLTVL.

The table lists this clonotype with a few counts. The chain recombines TRBV12-3 or TRBV12-4 with TRBJ1-6; D not certain. There are 13 residues in the CDR3. The germline V and J ends were trimmed by 6 bases and 11 bases, with 14 bases remaining between them. The DNA of the CDR3 is TGTGCCAGCAGCCCTTCCGGCAATGCACCCCTCCACTTT. Translating it yields CASSPSGNAPLHF.

This clonotype was observed a few times. This rearrangement joins TRBV4-2 to TRBJ2-1, with 7 bases that match TRBD2. CDR1 and CDR2 (germline): LGHNA, YNFKEQ. V shed 0 bases, J shed 7 bases, and the junction held 9 bases outside the gene matches. This CDR3 has 16 residues. In nucleotides, the CDR3 is TGTGCCAGCAGCCAAGACTCTTTGGGAGGGCGGAATGAGCAGTTCTTC. This translates into CASSQDSLGGRNEQFF.

This clonotype was counted a few times. The chain recombines TRBV4-2 with TRBJ2-1; D perhaps matches TRBD2 (5 bases). V lost 0 bases and J lost 6, with 15 bases in between. The germline V gene has CDR1 LGHNA and CDR2 YNFKEQ. The CDR3 covers 16 residues. The CDR3 DNA sequence: TGTGCCAGCAGCCAAGATGAGAGGGATGTCTTCAATGAGCAGTTCTTC. This gives the protein CASSQDERDVFNEQFF.

The V and J genes are TRBV12-3 or TRBV12-4 and TRBJ1-5; D is possibly TRBD1 (6 bases). The germline V and J ends were trimmed by 7 bases and 2 bases, with 15 bases remaining between them. The CDR3 contains 15 residues. The CDR3 DNA reads as TGTGCCAGCAAGAAGGGGGGGGGCGGCAATCAGCCCCAGCATTTT. Amino acids: CASKKGGGGNQPQHF.